The 27 T cell receptor beta chains listed next were all sequenced from one sample in a study of blood T cell repertoires in COVID-19. Assay used: immunoSEQ multiplex PCR; TCRdb lists only in-frame clones, some missing. The sample lists fewer than 250,000 clones; more than 70% were seen once. Sequenced: PBMCs or T cells enriched from blood (not recorded which). The receptors here all came from a woman in her forties with acute COVID-19.

The chain uses TRBV9 and TRBJ2-1, with D perhaps matching TRBD2 (5 bases). V shed 0 bases and J shed 6 bases, with 19 bases lying between them. The germline V gene has CDR1 SGDLS and CDR2 YYNGEE. The CDR3 runs 17 residues. The CDR3 DNA sequence: TGTGCCAGCAGCGTAGGCCCTAGCAGACTTGCTGGCAATGAGCAGTTCTTC. Translated: CASSVGPSRLAGNEQFF.

This clone has ten or more counts. J is TRBJ1-2 and V is TRBV6-2 or TRBV6-3; a weak D match, TRBD1 (6 bases). This CDR3 comprises 17 residues. Trimming left V 2 bases short and J 3 bases short, with 19 bases between. In germline, CDR1 is MNHEY, CDR2 SVGEGT. CDR3 DNA sequence: TGTGCCAGCAGTTACCAGACCGGGGGGCACCGGGACTATGGCTACACCTTC. It translates to CASSYQTGGHRDYGYTF.

The gene calls are TRBV6-2 or TRBV6-3 and TRBJ2-7, with 14 bases that match TRBD2. The CDR3 runs 18 residues. Trimming at V came to 4 bases and at J to 3 bases, leaving 11 bases not matched to a gene. Germline lookup yields CDR1 MNHEY and CDR2 SVGEGT. The DNA for the CDR3 is TGTGCCAGCAGTTCCGGACTAGCGGGAGGCCTCCCAGACTACGAGCAGTACTTC. Its protein is CASSSGLAGGLPDYEQYF.

This sequence joins TRBV18 and TRBJ1-1; 7 positions agree with TRBD1. The V gene's germline CDR1 is KGHSH and CDR2 LQKENI. The CDR3 is made up of 16 amino acids. The J segment lost 2 bases and the V segment lost 4 bases, leaving 10 bases of the junction unmatched. CDR3 sequence: CASSHRNRGLNTEAFF. CDR3 sequence (DNA): TGTGCCAGCTCACACCGAAACAGGGGCCTTAACACTGAAGCTTTCTTT.

The J gene is TRBJ1-2, the V gene TRBV18; D is ambiguous. Germline CDR1 and CDR2: KGHSH and LQKENI. The CDR3 is 13 residues long. V lost 0 bases and J lost 6, with 8 bases in between. The CDR3 DNA sequence: TGTGCCAGCTCACCACCGTACCGGGATGGCTACACCTTC. This sequence encodes CASSPPYRDGYTF.

This sequence joins TRBV7-2 and TRBJ2-7, with 10 bases matching TRBD1. Germline V gives CDR1 SGHTA, CDR2 FQGNSA. The CDR3 has 16 amino acids. V lost 5 bases, J lost 5 bases, and 12 bases stayed unmatched. The CDR3: CASSPTDRGRLNEQYF. Here the CDR3 DNA reads TGTGCCAGCAGCCCGACCGACAGGGGGCGTCTCAACGAGCAGTACTTC.

V and J are TRBV2 and TRBJ1-3, with TRBD1 identical over 10 bases. V was pared by 5 bases and J by 6 bases, with 4 bases of the junction left unmatched. CDR1 is SNHLY, CDR2 FYNNEI, per germline. This CDR3 has 14 residues. The CDR3: CASSSGTGENTIYF. The CDR3 nucleotides read TGTGCCAGCAGTTCCGGGACAGGGGAAAACACCATATATTTT.

This clone was seen only a few times. The chain couples TRBV6-5 to TRBJ1-5; maybe TRBD1 (6 bases). Trimming took off 5 bases at V and 4 bases at J, with 12 bases between the two ends. There are 14 residues in the CDR3. Germline CDR1 reads MNHEY; CDR2 reads SVGAGI. Here the CDR3 reads CASSRRQGNQPQHF. The CDR3 coding sequence is TGTGCCAGCAGTCGCCGCCAGGGGAATCAGCCCCAGCATTTT.

The V gene is TRBV5-1, the J gene TRBJ1-2; D is unresolved. Deletions cut 5 bases from V and 4 bases from J, with 15 bases between. The V gene's germline CDR1 is SGHRS and CDR2 YFSETQ. The CDR3 runs to 14 residues. CDR3 protein: CASRRDKAIYGYTF. Written as DNA, the CDR3 is TGCGCCAGCAGGAGAGACAAGGCCATCTATGGCTACACCTTC.

This chain uses TRBV5-1 with TRBJ2-1; a possible D gene is TRBD2 (6 bases). Between the trimmed V and J ends, which lost 3 bases and 5 bases, there was a span of 15 bases. From germline, CDR1 is SGHRS and CDR2 YFSETQ. The CDR3 has 15 residues. The CDR3: CASSSLGRGDNEQFF. The CDR3 region has the DNA TGCGCCAGCAGCTCTCTCGGGAGAGGGGACAATGAGCAGTTCTTC.

CDR3: CASAPRTGFHLHQPQHF. The DNA of the CDR3 is TGTGCCAGCGCCCCCCGGACAGGGTTCCACCTCCATCAGCCCCAGCATTTT. The V call is TRBV5-6, the J call TRBJ1-5; 8 bases line up with TRBD1. Germline CDR1 reads SGHDT; CDR2 reads YYEEEE. J was trimmed by 5 bases and V by 7 bases; bases with no gene match: 17. The CDR3 spans 17 residues. Full variable domain (remainder filled in from reference TRBV5-6 and TRBJ1-5): DAGVTQSPTHLIKTRGQQVTLRCSPKSGHDTVSWYQQALGQGPQFIFQYYEEEERQRGNFPDRFSGHQFPNYSSELNVNALLLGDSALYLCASAPRTGFHLHQPQHFGDGTRLSIL.

This chain joins TRBV4-1 and TRBJ1-4, with 12 positions matching TRBD1. V shed 3 bases, J shed 5 bases, and the junction held 7 bases outside the gene matches. Germline V gene sequence: CDR1 MGHRA, CDR2 YSYEKL. The CDR3 is 17 residues long. The CDR3 DNA is TGCGCCAGCAGCCAGGCAGGGACAGGGGGCCACAATGAAAAACTGTTTTTT. Protein: CASSQAGTGGHNEKLFF.

V usage is TRBV7-9 and J usage is TRBJ2-1; tentatively, D is TRBD1 (6 bases). CDR1 is SEHNR, CDR2 FQNEAQ, per germline (reference sequence). V lost 2 bases and J 5 bases, leaving 10 bases between the germline ends. The CDR3 is made up of 14 amino acids. This chain's CDR3 is CASSLSSGDNEQFF. The CDR3 nucleotides are TGTGCCAGCAGCTTATCATCAGGGGACAATGAGCAGTTCTTC.

This rearrangement joins TRBV18 to TRBJ1-1; D remains unclear. Per germline, CDR1 KGHSH and CDR2 LQKENI. Deletions cut 1 base from V and 10 bases from J, with 10 bases between. The CDR3 extends over 12 amino acids. Here the CDR3 reads CASSPREAVAFF. CDR3 nucleotide sequence: TGTGCCAGCTCACCACGGGAGGCAGTAGCTTTCTTT.

This chain links TRBV9 with TRBJ1-6; D remains unclear. The CDR3 totals 16 residues. Trimming shortened V by 2 bases and J by 5 bases, and 14 bases separated the two germline ends. Germline V gene sequence: CDR1 SGDLS, CDR2 YYNGEE. The CDR3 DNA sequence: TGTGCCAGCAGCGTTGATAAGGTGAGGGATAATTCACCCCTCCACTTT. Its protein is CASSVDKVRDNSPLHF.

Remarks on this clone: At the DNA level, this CDR3 is encoded by other sequences in the same sample as well. As DNA, the CDR3 is TGTGCCAGCAGTAGGGGCAACACTGAAGCTTTCTTT. This gives the protein CASSRGNTEAFF. The chain combines TRBV6-5 with TRBJ1-1; TRBD1 is a possible D gene (5 bases). This CDR3 spans 12 amino acids. V lost 5 bases and J lost 2, with 6 bases in between. Germline values: CDR1 MNHEY, CDR2 SVGAGI.

This clone was observed a few times. The CDR3 sequence is CASSYSKPGSTDTQYF. The CDR3 nucleotides read TGTGCCAGCAGTTACTCGAAACCAGGGTCGACAGATACGCAGTATTTT. The chain joins TRBV6-2 or TRBV6-3 to TRBJ2-3; D perhaps matches TRBD1 (5 bases). Germline V gives CDR1 MNHEY, CDR2 SVGEGT. Trimming stripped 0 bases from V and 3 bases from J, with 13 bases between. This CDR3 has 16 residues.

In nucleotides, the CDR3 is TGTGCCAGCTCACCAGCTACAAACAGTCTCGGGGCCAACGTCCTGACTTTC. Its translation: CASSPATNSLGANVLTF. The chain uses TRBV18 and TRBJ2-6, with D unresolved. V lost 2 bases and J lost 4, with 15 bases in between. Germline CDR1 KGHSH, CDR2 LQKENI. This CDR3 has 17 residues.

The CDR3 coding sequence is TGTGCCAGCAGTCCGCGGGACAGGGTAAACGAGCAGTACTTC. Translated, it gives CASSPRDRVNEQYF. The chain combines TRBV28 with TRBJ2-7, with 9 nucleotides matching TRBD1. Germline V gene data show CDR1 as MDHEN and CDR2 as SYDVKM. This CDR3 comprises 14 residues. The J segment lost 5 bases and the V segment lost 5 bases, leaving 7 bases of the junction unmatched.

V is TRBV3-1 (or the pseudogene TRBV3-2) and J is TRBJ1-2, with a tentative D call TRBD1 (6 bases). The CDR3 spans 13 residues. V was pared by 3 bases and J by 4 bases, with 9 bases between. Germline CDR1 reads LGHDT; CDR2 reads YNNKEL (reference sequence). The CDR3, as DNA: TGTGCCAGCAGCCAGACAGGTCCCTATGGCTACACCTTC. Translating gives CASSQTGPYGYTF.

A few counts support this clone. The chain uses TRBV19 and TRBJ1-3; a weak D match, TRBD1 (5 bases). Germline V gene lookup returns CDR1 LNHDA and CDR2 SQIVND (reference sequence). The CDR3 is 16 amino acids. V was cut by 5 bases and J by 0 bases, with 14 bases left in between. The CDR3 loop is CASSGSGGSSGNTIYF. Here the CDR3 DNA reads TGTGCCAGTAGTGGATCGGGGGGAAGCTCTGGAAACACCATATATTTT.

J is TRBJ2-7 and V is TRBV3-1 (or the pseudogene TRBV3-2), with D perhaps matching TRBD2 (5 bases). This CDR3 has 12 amino acids. The germline gives CDR1 LGHDT, CDR2 YNNKEL (reference sequence). Trimming cost V 7 bases and J 2 bases, with 9 bases left between them. The DNA of the CDR3 is TGTGCCAGCACGGGGAGCACCTACGAGCAGTACTTC. As protein: CASTGSTYEQYF.

The rearrangement links TRBV28 to TRBJ1-2; TRBD1 matches 8 bases. The CDR3 runs to 14 residues. V shed 5 bases and J 7 bases; nucleotides not matched to a gene: 9. Germline V gene sequence: CDR1 MDHEN, CDR2 SYDVKM. The CDR3 is CASSLRGRSAGYTF. CDR3 in DNA: TGTGCCAGCAGTCTCAGGGGGCGCTCTGCTGGCTACACCTTC.

The chain carries TRBV30 and TRBJ2-7; 8 bases map to TRBD1. This CDR3 has 14 amino acids. The V segment lost 5 bases and the J segment 3 bases; nucleotides outside the gene matches: 9. Germline lookup yields CDR1 GTSNPN and CDR2 SVGIG (reference sequence). DNA of the CDR3: TGTGCCTGGGGTTCCGGACAGGGAGACTACGAGCAGTACTTC. As protein: CAWGSGQGDYEQYF.

The rearrangement links TRBV11-2 to TRBJ2-1; a possible D gene is TRBD1 (6 bases). The V and J ends lost 0 bases and 8 bases respectively, with 11 bases between them. Germline-derived CDR1 and CDR2 are SGHAT and FQNNGV. This CDR3 spans 14 amino acids. CDR3 sequence reads: CASSLDRGEHEQFF. The CDR3 DNA sequence: TGTGCCAGCAGCTTAGACAGGGGCGAGCATGAGCAGTTCTTC.

The chain joins TRBV28 to TRBJ2-7; D possibly corresponds to TRBD1 (6 bases). CDR1 is MDHEN, CDR2 SYDVKM, per germline. Trimming took 3 bases from V and 3 from J, leaving 18 bases between them. CDR3 length: 16 residues. The CDR3 is CASSFISPGVLYEQYF. The CDR3 DNA follows: TGTGCCAGCAGTTTCATCTCCCCAGGGGTTCTCTACGAGCAGTACTTC.

This clone was recorded once. The chain employs TRBV9 and TRBJ1-1, with 7 bases identical to TRBD1. CDR1 and CDR2 from the germline V gene are SGDLS and YYNGEE. CDR3 length equals 16 residues. Trimming at V came to 2 bases and at J to 1 base, leaving 8 bases not matched to a gene. The chain's CDR3 is CASSVETGTENTEAFF. The CDR3 DNA reads as TGTGCCAGCAGCGTTGAAACCGGGACAGAGAACACTGAAGCTTTCTTT.